These 7 T cell receptor beta chains were all obtained from the same sample, sequenced in a study of CD8 T cells in ankylosing spondylitis. Regarding the study as a whole: For ankylosing spondylitis blood, a TCR beta motif of roughly 8 highly homologous variants appeared characteristic.

Antigens of these TCRs are unknown. TCRdb ran MiXCR on the 5' RACE reads and lists one entry per CDR3 protein. The profile shows almost 400,000 distinct CDR3 sequences, about 20% of them singletons. Sequencing used blood, either unsorted or a sorted T cell fraction (not recorded which). These receptors all stem from a male donor with ankylosing spondylitis.

This chain links TRBV6-2 or TRBV6-3 with TRBJ2-3; D is unresolved. CDR3 length equals 14 residues. Germline values: CDR1 MNHEY, CDR2 SVGEGT. Trimming removed 2 bases at V and 6 bases at J, with 12 bases between. The CDR3 bases are TGTGCCAGCAGTTACCGCCCCCGATGGGATACGCAGTATTTT. It translates to CASSYRPRWDTQYF.

The rearrangement joins TRBV28 to TRBJ2-5, with a weak D call TRBD1 (6 bases). V lost 6 bases to trimming and J lost 3 bases, with 17 bases between them. Germline V lookup: CDR1 MDHEN, CDR2 SYDVKM. The CDR3 spans 15 residues. As DNA, the CDR3 is TGTGCCAGCAGCCGAGGGTCGGCAGGGGAAGAGACCCAGTACTTC. This gives the protein CASSRGSAGEETQYF.

The chain carries TRBV7-2 and TRBJ2-7; D unresolved. The CDR3 runs 15 residues. Germline lookup yields CDR1 SGHTA and CDR2 FQGNSA. With 0 bases removed from V and 2 bases from J, the gap between germline ends came to 11 bases. The CDR3 DNA follows: TGTGCCAGCAGCTTAGCGGCCGGGCTACCCTACGAGCAGTACTTC. It specifies CASSLAAGLPYEQYF.

The CDR3 sequence: CASSVSGPETQYF. In DNA, the CDR3 is TGTGCCAGCAGCGTTAGCGGCCCGGAGACCCAGTACTTC. The chain couples TRBV5-4 to TRBJ2-5, with D possibly being TRBD2 (6 bases). The CDR3 contains 13 residues. V lost 4 bases, J lost 5 bases, and 12 bases lay in between. The germline gives CDR1 SGHNT, CDR2 YYREEE (reference sequence).

V gene TRBV3-1 combines with J gene TRBJ2-1; weak D call: TRBD2 (6 bases). CDR1 and CDR2 from the germline V gene are LGHDT and YNNKEL (reference sequence). The CDR3 is made up of 15 amino acids. The V and J ends lost 3 bases and 0 bases respectively, with 9 bases between them. The CDR3 nucleotides are TGTGCCAGCAGCCATGCGGGGAGCTCCTACAATGAGCAGTTCTTC. Protein: CASSHAGSSYNEQFF.

This clonotype was seen a handful of times. The V gene is TRBV4-2, the J gene TRBJ2-2, with 9 bases that match TRBD2. The CDR3 has 18 residues. Trimming at V came to 5 bases and at J to 5 bases, leaving 15 bases not matched to a gene. Per the germline V gene, CDR1 is LGHNA and CDR2 is YNFKEQ. Here the CDR3 reads CASSSRPIAGARTGELFF. The CDR3 DNA reads TGTGCCAGCAGCTCGCGGCCTATAGCGGGAGCGAGGACCGGGGAGCTGTTTTTT.

This clonotype has just a few counts. The V call is TRBV3-1, the J call TRBJ2-1; 11 bases align to TRBD2. The length of the CDR3 is 15 residues. Germline V CDR1 and CDR2: LGHDT, YNNKEL (reference sequence). V shed 3 bases and J 10 bases; nucleotides not matched to a gene: 8. The CDR3 loop is CASSHLTSGIGEQFF. The CDR3 DNA follows: TGTGCCAGCAGCCATCTGACTAGCGGGATAGGGGAGCAGTTCTTC.